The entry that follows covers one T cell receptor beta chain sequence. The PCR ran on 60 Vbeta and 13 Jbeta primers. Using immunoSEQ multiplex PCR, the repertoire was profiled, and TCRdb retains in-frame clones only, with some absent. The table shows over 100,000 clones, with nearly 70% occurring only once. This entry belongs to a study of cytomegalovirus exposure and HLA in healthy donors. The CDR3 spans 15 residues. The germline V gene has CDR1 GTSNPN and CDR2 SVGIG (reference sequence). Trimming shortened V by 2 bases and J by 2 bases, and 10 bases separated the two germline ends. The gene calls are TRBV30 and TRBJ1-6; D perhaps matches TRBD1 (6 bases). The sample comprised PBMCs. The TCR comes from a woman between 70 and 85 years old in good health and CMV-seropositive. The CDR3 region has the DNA TGTGCCTGGAGTACCCGGACAGCCTATAATTCACCCCTCCACTTT. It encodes CAWSTRTAYNSPLHF.